A single sample gave rise to the 27 T cell receptor beta chains below, sequenced in a study of cytotoxic CD8 clonotypes in ibrutinib-treated CLL. Repertoires were generated with immunoSEQ multiplex PCR, while TCRdb's copy carries only in-frame clones and drops some. The table includes around 76,000 clones, around four fifths detected once. The sequencing here drew on PBMCs, taken after 24 months of ibrutinib treatment. The receptor set was obtained from a human donor with chronic lymphocytic leukemia.

CDR3 region: CASSSPQGLTDTQYF. As DNA, the CDR3 is TGTGCCAGCAGTTCCCCCCAAGGACTCACAGATACGCAGTATTTT. The rearrangement links TRBV28 to TRBJ2-3; the D gene is possibly TRBD2 (5 bases). The CDR3 is 15 amino acids. CDR1 MDHEN and CDR2 SYDVKM come from the germline V gene. Trimming took 4 bases from V and 2 from J, leaving 13 bases between them.

The chain combines TRBV11-2 with TRBJ2-6; D possibly corresponds to TRBD1 (5 bases). Trimming stripped 7 bases from V and 1 base from J, with 17 bases between. The CDR3 loop spans 17 amino acids. CDR1 is SGHAT and CDR2 is FQNNGV in the germline V gene. The CDR3 sequence: CASNWGRAISGANVLTF. In nucleotides, the CDR3 is TGTGCCAGCAACTGGGGCAGGGCAATTTCTGGGGCCAACGTCCTGACTTTC.

The J gene is TRBJ2-1, the V gene TRBV27, with 12 bases fitting TRBD2. The CDR3 sequence is 19 residues long. The J segment lost 3 bases and the V segment lost 6 bases, leaving 15 bases of the junction unmatched. Germline V gene sequence: CDR1 MNHEY, CDR2 SMNVEV (reference sequence). In DNA form, the CDR3 reads TGTGCCAGCAGGACCGTTACGGGGCTAGCGGGAGGGCGCTACAATGAGCAGTTCTTC. Translated: CASRTVTGLAGGRYNEQFF.

The chain uses TRBV5-6 and TRBJ2-7, with 9 nucleotides matching TRBD2. Looked up from germline, CDR1 is SGHDT and CDR2 is YYEEEE. The V and J ends lost 2 bases and 3 bases, in that order; junction bases with no gene match: 3. This CDR3 is built from 14 residues. This chain's CDR3 is CASSFSAGGYEQYF. DNA for the CDR3: TGTGCCAGCAGCTTCTCAGCGGGAGGCTACGAGCAGTACTTC.

V gene TRBV7-2 combines with J gene TRBJ1-4, with 7 nucleotides matching TRBD1. V lost 3 bases and J lost 4; bases outside the gene matches: 5. The V gene's germline CDR1 is SGHTA and CDR2 FQGNSA. CDR3 length: 15 residues. The CDR3 loop reads CASSFRTGLNEKLFF. The CDR3 DNA follows: TGTGCCAGCAGCTTCCGGACAGGCCTTAATGAAAAACTGTTTTTT.

The CDR3 DNA reads as TGTGCCACTTCGGACGGGCAGCAAGCTTTCTTT. Its translation: CATSDGQQAFF. The chain uses TRBV10-3 and TRBJ1-1, with D uncertain. Germline CDR1 reads ENHRY; CDR2 reads SYGVKD. Trimming left V 10 bases short and J 9 bases short, with 15 bases between. The CDR3 contains 11 residues.

A single count supports this clone. J is TRBJ1-2 and V is TRBV6-5; TRBD1 might be the D (6 bases). The germline V and J ends were trimmed by 2 bases and 7 bases, with 11 bases remaining between them. CDR1 and CDR2 (germline): MNHEY, SVGAGI. CDR3 length: 13 residues. The CDR3 DNA reads TGTGCCAGCAGTTACAGGGAAGGGGGTGGCTACACCTTC. Protein: CASSYREGGGYTF.

This clone occurred once. This CDR3 is CASSQDPGVRDTQYF. Here the CDR3 DNA reads TGCGCCAGCAGCCAAGATCCCGGGGTCAGAGATACGCAGTATTTT. This chain uses TRBV4-3 with TRBJ2-3; tentative D call: TRBD2 (5 bases). The CDR3 length is 15 residues. The V gene's germline CDR1 is LGHNA and CDR2 YSLEER. The V end lost 0 bases, the J end lost 5 bases, and 12 bases lay between the germline ends.

The chain links TRBV20-1 to TRBJ2-5; 9 positions agree with TRBD1. Trimming at V came to 5 bases and at J to 5 bases, leaving 0 bases not matched to a gene. The CDR3 extends over 11 amino acids. Germline CDR1 reads DFQATT; CDR2 reads SNEGSKA (reference sequence). CDR3 protein: CSAGTGETQYF. The CDR3 DNA sequence: TGCAGTGCTGGGACAGGGGAGACCCAGTACTTC.

V usage is TRBV7-9 and J usage is TRBJ2-1, with a possible D match to TRBD2 (6 bases). Trimming cost V 5 bases and J 5 bases, with 16 bases left between them. The CDR3 has 15 residues. Germline V gene lookup returns CDR1 SEHNR and CDR2 FQNEAQ (reference sequence). The chain's CDR3 is CASSQSLGTDNEQFF. The CDR3 region has the DNA TGTGCCAGCAGCCAAAGCCTGGGGACTGACAATGAGCAGTTCTTC.

The chain joins TRBV28 to TRBJ2-1; no clear D. Trimming removed 10 bases from V and 5 bases from J, with 9 bases in between. The CDR3 is made up of 11 amino acids. Looked up from germline, CDR1 is MDHEN and CDR2 is SYDVKM. This CDR3 reads CATLSNNEQFF. The CDR3 DNA reads TGTGCCACCCTTTCAAACAATGAGCAGTTCTTC.

V usage is TRBV7-9 and J usage is TRBJ2-3; D may be TRBD2 (5 bases). CDR1 SEHNR and CDR2 FQNEAQ come from the germline V gene (reference sequence). V was clipped by 3 bases and J by 0 bases, with 19 bases between them. The CDR3 loop spans 18 amino acids. The CDR3 loop reads CASSFVLPGRWSTDTQYF. The CDR3 coding sequence is TGTGCCAGCAGCTTCGTTTTGCCTGGGAGATGGAGCACAGATACGCAGTATTTT.

The chain has TRBV7-6 and TRBJ2-7, with 8 bases matching TRBD2. This CDR3 spans 15 amino acids. Per germline, CDR1 SGHVS and CDR2 FNYEAQ. Trimming removed 5 bases from V and 3 bases from J; junction bases left unmatched: 9. The CDR3 nucleotides read TGTGCCAGCAGCCCCATGGGCGGGAGGAACTACGAGCAGTACTTC. Translating it yields CASSPMGGRNYEQYF.

The rearrangement uses TRBV7-2 and TRBJ2-7; 9 bases line up with TRBD2. V trimming: 7 bases; J trimming: 3 bases; junction bases outside the gene matches: 4. Germline assignment: CDR1 SGHTA and CDR2 FQGNSA. The CDR3 runs 13 residues. This CDR3 is CASTQAGGYEQYF. The CDR3 region has the DNA TGTGCCAGCACCCAAGCGGGAGGCTACGAGCAGTACTTC.

The rearrangement joins TRBV5-1 to TRBJ2-3, with D possibly being TRBD2 (5 bases). CDR1 and CDR2 from the germline V gene are SGHRS and YFSETQ. With 3 bases removed from V and 4 bases from J, the gap between germline ends came to 18 bases. This CDR3 contains 16 residues. Here the CDR3 reads CASSSRWPAAADTQYF. CDR3 bases: TGCGCCAGCAGCTCCAGGTGGCCAGCGGCGGCAGATACGCAGTATTTT.

The chain employs TRBV7-9 and TRBJ1-2; possibly TRBD1 for D (6 bases). The germline CDR1 and CDR2 sequences are SEHNR and FQNEAQ (reference sequence). Trimming left V 3 bases short and J 6 bases short, with 8 bases between. This CDR3 spans 12 amino acids. The CDR3 is CASSFRGDGYTF. The CDR3 DNA sequence: TGTGCCAGCAGCTTTAGGGGGGATGGCTACACCTTC.

This chain links TRBV6-1 with TRBJ2-7, with D perhaps matching TRBD1 (8 bases). Germline V gene data show CDR1 as MNHNS and CDR2 as SASEGT. CDR3 length: 14 residues. V lost 6 bases, J lost 3 bases, and 15 bases lay in between. The CDR3 region has the DNA TGTGCCAGCAGCTGGACAGGGAGGGGCTACGAGCAGTACTTC. Amino acid sequence: CASSWTGRGYEQYF.

This clone appeared a few times. The rearrangement joins TRBV5-1 to TRBJ1-2; 7 bases are a match to TRBD1. V lost 2 bases to trimming and J lost 8 bases; unmatched junction nucleotides: 15. This CDR3 region has 16 residues. Germline-derived CDR1 and CDR2 are SGHRS and YFSETQ. The CDR3 spells CASSFLPTGDGGGYTF. In nucleotides, the CDR3 is TGCGCCAGCAGCTTTTTGCCCACAGGGGATGGGGGCGGCTACACCTTC. Full variable domain (outside the CDR3, taken from reference TRBV5-1 and TRBJ1-2): KAGVTQTPRYLIKTRGQQVTLSCSPISGHRSVSWYQQTPGQGLQFLFEYFSETQRNKGNFPGRFSGRQFSNSRSEMNVSTLELGDSALYLCASSFLPTGDGGGYTFGSGTRLTVV.

This chain joins TRBV18 and TRBJ2-5; D unclear. Between the trimmed V and J ends, which lost 0 bases and 5 bases, there was a span of 7 bases. The CDR3 is 13 residues long. Germline values: CDR1 KGHSH, CDR2 LQKENI. CDR3 in amino acids: CASSPPSTETQYF. CDR3 coding DNA: TGTGCCAGCTCACCACCATCGACGGAGACCCAGTACTTC.

Comments on this clone: The sample carries other DNA sequences with the same CDR3. The rearrangement uses TRBV5-4 and TRBJ2-3; maybe TRBD2 (5 bases). CDR3 length: 13 amino acids. V lost 2 bases and J lost 5, with 9 bases in between. Looked up from germline, CDR1 is SGHNT and CDR2 is YYREEE (reference sequence). As DNA, the CDR3 is TGTGCCAGCAGCTTTCGAGGACTAGATACGCAGTATTTT. Protein sequence: CASSFRGLDTQYF.

V and J are TRBV29-1 and TRBJ2-1, with TRBD1 as a possible D gene (6 bases). Looked up from germline, CDR1 is SQVTM and CDR2 is ANQGSEA. There are 13 residues in the CDR3. The V gene lost 7 bases and the J gene lost 2 bases, with 12 bases spanning the gap. CDR3 sequence (DNA): TGCAGCGCCTCCCGGGACACCTACAATGAGCAGTTCTTC. The encoded protein is CSASRDTYNEQFF.

This clone occurred once. The rearrangement joins TRBV5-1 to TRBJ2-7; D might be TRBD1 (6 bases). Germline V gene sequence: CDR1 SGHRS, CDR2 YFSETQ. Trimming pared 0 bases from V and 9 bases from J, leaving 19 bases between. CDR3 length: 15 amino acids. CDR3 DNA: TGCGCCAGCAGCTTGGAGCCAGGGGCAAGAATGGCGCAGTACTTC. This encodes CASSLEPGARMAQYF. The full variable domain, its missing parts supplied by reference TRBV5-1 and TRBJ2-7, is KAGVTQTPRYLIKTRGQQVTLSCSPISGHRSVSWYQQTPGQGLQFLFEYFSETQRNKGNFPGRFSGRQFSNSRSEMNVSTLELGDSALYLCASSLEPGARMAQYFGPGTRLTVT.

The rearrangement joins TRBV9 to TRBJ1-1, with D maybe TRBD1 (5 bases). The CDR3 contains 13 residues. Per germline, CDR1 SGDLS and CDR2 YYNGEE. Trimming took 5 bases from V and 2 from J, leaving 10 bases between them. Written as DNA, the CDR3 is TGTGCCAGCAGTCGACAGCTAAACACTGAAGCTTTCTTT. It yields the protein CASSRQLNTEAFF.

This clone was observed once. This chain links TRBV6-5 with TRBJ2-7, with TRBD1 matching 8 bases. Germline V CDR1 and CDR2: MNHEY, SVGAGI. This CDR3 contains 14 residues. The ends lost 6 bases at V and 0 bases at J; junction bases unmatched: 4. The CDR3 spells CASSFRGRSYEQYF. The CDR3, as DNA: TGTGCCAGCAGCTTCAGGGGGCGCTCCTACGAGCAGTACTTC.

J is TRBJ2-2 and V is TRBV10-3, with D perhaps matching TRBD2 (5 bases). Germline-derived CDR1 and CDR2 are ENHRY and SYGVKD. CDR3 size: 15 residues. Trimming left V 3 bases short and J 4 bases short, with 12 bases between. CDR3 protein: CAISDGGGLTGELFF. For the CDR3, the DNA is TGTGCCATCAGTGACGGCGGAGGACTCACCGGGGAGCTGTTTTTT.

The gene calls are TRBV4-2 and TRBJ2-2, with a weak D call TRBD1 (5 bases). Trimming stripped 4 bases from V and 2 bases from J, with 8 bases between. This CDR3 contains 14 residues. CDR1 is LGHNA, CDR2 YNFKEQ, per germline. This CDR3 is CASSPGHNTGELFF. CDR3 DNA sequence: TGTGCCAGCAGCCCAGGACACAACACCGGGGAGCTGTTTTTT.

The chain has TRBV2 and TRBJ2-1; 14 bases agree with TRBD2. Germline V gives CDR1 SNHLY, CDR2 FYNNEI. V lost 6 bases to trimming and J lost 8 bases; unmatched junction nucleotides: 9. CDR3 length equals 16 residues. CDR3 region: CASSATGTSGSYEQFF. In DNA form, the CDR3 reads TGTGCCAGCAGCGCTACCGGGACTAGCGGGAGCTATGAGCAGTTCTTC.